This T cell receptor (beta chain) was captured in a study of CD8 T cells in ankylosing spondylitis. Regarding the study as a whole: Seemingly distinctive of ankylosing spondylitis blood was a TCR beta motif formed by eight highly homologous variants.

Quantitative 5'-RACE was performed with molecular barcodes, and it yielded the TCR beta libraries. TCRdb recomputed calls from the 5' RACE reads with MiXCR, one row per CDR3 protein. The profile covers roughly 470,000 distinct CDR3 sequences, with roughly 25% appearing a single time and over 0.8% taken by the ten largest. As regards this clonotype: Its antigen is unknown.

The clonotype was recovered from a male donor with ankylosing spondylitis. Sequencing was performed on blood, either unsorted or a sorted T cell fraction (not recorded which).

CDR3 amino acids: CASTYVGVGTGELFF. In DNA form, the CDR3 reads TGTGCCAGTACCTACGTAGGGGTTGGCACCGGGGAGCTGTTTTTT. This chain links TRBV27 with TRBJ2-2; the D gene is possibly TRBD1 (5 bases). The CDR3 has 15 residues. V dropped 9 bases and J dropped 4 bases, with 18 bases sitting between them. Germline-derived CDR1 and CDR2 are MNHEY and SMNVEV (reference sequence).